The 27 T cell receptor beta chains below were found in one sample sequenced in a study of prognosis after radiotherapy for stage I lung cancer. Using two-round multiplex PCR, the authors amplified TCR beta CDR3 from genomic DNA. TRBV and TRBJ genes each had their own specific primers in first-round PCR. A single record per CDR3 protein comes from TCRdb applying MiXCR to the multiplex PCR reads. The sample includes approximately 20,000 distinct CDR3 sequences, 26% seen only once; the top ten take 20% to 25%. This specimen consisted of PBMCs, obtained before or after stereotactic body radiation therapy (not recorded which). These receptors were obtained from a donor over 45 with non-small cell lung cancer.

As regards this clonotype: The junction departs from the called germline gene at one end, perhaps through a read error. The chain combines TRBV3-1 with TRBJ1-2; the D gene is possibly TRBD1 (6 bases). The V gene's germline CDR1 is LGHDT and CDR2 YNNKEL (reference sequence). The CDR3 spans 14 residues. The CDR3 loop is CANSHITGWNGYTF. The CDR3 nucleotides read TGTGCCAACAGCCATATAACAGGGTGGAATGGCTACACCTTC.

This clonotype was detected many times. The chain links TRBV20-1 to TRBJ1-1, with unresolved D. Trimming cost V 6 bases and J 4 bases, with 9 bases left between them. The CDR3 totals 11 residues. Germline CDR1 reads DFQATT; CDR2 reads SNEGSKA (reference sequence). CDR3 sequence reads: CSAPRFTEAFF. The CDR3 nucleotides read TGCAGTGCCCCACGGTTCACTGAAGCTTTCTTT.

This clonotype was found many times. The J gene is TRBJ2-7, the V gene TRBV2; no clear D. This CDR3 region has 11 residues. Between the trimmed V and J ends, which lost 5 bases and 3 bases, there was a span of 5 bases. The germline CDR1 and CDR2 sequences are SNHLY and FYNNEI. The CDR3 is CASSSVYEQYF. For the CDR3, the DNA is TGTGCCAGCAGTTCCGTCTACGAGCAGTACTTC.

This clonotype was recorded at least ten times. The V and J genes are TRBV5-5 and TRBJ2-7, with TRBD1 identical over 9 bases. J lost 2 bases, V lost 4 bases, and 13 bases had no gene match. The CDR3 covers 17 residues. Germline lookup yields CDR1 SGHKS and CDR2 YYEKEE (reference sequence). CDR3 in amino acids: CASSPEEDRGWTYEQYF. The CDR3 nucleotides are TGTGCCAGCAGCCCCGAAGAGGACAGGGGCTGGACCTACGAGCAGTACTTC.

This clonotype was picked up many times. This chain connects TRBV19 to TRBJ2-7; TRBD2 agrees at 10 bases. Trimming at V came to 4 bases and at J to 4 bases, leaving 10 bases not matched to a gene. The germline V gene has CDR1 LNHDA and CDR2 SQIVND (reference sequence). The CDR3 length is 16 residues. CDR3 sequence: CASSNLAGAEMYEQYF. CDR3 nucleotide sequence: TGTGCCAGTAGTAATCTAGCGGGAGCGGAAATGTACGAGCAGTACTTC.

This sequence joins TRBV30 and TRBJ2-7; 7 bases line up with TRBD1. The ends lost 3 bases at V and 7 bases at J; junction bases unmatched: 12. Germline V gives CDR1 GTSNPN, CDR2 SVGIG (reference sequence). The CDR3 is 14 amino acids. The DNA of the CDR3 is TGTGCCTGGAGAATAACTAGACAGGGCGGAGAGCAGTACTTC. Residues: CAWRITRQGGEQYF.

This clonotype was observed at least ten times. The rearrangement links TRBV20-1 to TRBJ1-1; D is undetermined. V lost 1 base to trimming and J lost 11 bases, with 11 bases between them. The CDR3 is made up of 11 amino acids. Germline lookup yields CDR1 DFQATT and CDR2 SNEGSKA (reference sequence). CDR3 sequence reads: CSARVPEEAFF. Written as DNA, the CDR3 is TGCAGTGCTAGAGTACCGGAGGAGGCTTTCTTT.

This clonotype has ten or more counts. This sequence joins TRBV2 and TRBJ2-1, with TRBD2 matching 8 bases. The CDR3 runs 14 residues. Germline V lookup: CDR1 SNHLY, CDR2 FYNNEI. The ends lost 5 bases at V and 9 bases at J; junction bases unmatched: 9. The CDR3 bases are TGTGCCAGCAGTCTCGGACTAGCATTGGGTGAGCAGTTCTTC. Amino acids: CASSLGLALGEQFF.

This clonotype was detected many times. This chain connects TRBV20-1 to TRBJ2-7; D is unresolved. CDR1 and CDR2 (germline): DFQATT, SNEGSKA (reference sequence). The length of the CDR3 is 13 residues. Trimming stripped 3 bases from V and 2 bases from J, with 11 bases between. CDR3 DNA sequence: TGCAGTGCTAGTCTTTACGGAGCCTACGAGCAGTACTTC. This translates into CSASLYGAYEQYF.

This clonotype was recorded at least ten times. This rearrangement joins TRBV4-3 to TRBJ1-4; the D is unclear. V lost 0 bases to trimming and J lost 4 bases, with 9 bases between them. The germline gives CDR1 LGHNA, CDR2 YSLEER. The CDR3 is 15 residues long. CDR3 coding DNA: TGCGCCAGCAGCCAAGATGGCAGGCATAATGAAAAACTGTTTTTT. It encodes CASSQDGRHNEKLFF.

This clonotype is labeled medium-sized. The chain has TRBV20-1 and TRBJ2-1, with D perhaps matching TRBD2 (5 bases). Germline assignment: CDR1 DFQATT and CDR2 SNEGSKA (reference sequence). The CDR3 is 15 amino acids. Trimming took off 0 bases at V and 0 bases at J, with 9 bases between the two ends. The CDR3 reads CSARDLGSSYNEQFF. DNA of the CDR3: TGCAGTGCTAGAGATCTGGGGAGCTCCTACAATGAGCAGTTCTTC.

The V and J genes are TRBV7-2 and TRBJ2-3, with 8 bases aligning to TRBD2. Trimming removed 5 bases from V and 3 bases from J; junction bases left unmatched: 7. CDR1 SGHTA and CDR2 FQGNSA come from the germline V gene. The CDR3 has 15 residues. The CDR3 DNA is TGTGCCAGCAGCCCCGGGACTAGGGTGACAGATACGCAGTATTTT. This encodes CASSPGTRVTDTQYF. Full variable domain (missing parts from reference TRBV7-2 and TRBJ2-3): GAGVSQSPSNKVTEKGKDVELRCDPISGHTALYWYRQSLGQGLEFLIYFQGNSAPDKSGLPSDRFSAERTGGSVSTLTIQRTQQEDSAVYLCASSPGTRVTDTQYFGPGTRLTVL.

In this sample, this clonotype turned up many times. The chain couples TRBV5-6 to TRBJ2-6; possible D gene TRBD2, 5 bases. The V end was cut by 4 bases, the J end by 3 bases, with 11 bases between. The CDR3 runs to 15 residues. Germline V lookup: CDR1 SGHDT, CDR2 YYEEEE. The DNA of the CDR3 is TGTGCCAGCAGCGAAACGGGAAGTGGGGCCAACGTCCTGACTTTC. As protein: CASSETGSGANVLTF.

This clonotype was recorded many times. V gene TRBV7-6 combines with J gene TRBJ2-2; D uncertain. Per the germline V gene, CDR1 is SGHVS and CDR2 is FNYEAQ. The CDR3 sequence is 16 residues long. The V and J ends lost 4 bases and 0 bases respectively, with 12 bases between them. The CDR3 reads CASSSQAGANTGELFF. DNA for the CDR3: TGTGCCAGCAGCTCCCAGGCAGGAGCGAACACCGGGGAGCTGTTTTTT.

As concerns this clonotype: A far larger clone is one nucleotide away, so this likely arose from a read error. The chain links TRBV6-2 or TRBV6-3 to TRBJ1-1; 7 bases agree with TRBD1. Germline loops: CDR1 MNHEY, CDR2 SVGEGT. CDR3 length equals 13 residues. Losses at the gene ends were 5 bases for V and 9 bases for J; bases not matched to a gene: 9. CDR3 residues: CASSHRTGAKAFF. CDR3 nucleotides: TGTGCCAGCAGTCACCGTACAGGGGCGAAAGCTTTCTTT.

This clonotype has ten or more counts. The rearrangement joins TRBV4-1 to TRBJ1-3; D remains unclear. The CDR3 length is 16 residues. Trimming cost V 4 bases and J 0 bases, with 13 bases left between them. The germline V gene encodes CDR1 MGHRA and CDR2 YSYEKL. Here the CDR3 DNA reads TGCGCCAGCAGCCCAAGCGCTGCACTCTCTGGAAACACCATATATTTT. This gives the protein CASSPSAALSGNTIYF.

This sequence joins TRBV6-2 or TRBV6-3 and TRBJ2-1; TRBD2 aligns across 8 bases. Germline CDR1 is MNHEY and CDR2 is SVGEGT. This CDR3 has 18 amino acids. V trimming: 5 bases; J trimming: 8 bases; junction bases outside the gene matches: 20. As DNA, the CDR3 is TGTGCCAGCAGTGAGAACGCTACGGGTCTAGCGGGTTGGGATGAGCAGTTCTTC. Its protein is CASSENATGLAGWDEQFF.

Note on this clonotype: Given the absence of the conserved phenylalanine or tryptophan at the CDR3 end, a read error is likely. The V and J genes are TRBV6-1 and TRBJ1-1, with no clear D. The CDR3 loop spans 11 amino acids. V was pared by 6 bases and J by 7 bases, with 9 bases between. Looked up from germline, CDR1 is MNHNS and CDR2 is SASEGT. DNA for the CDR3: TGTGCCAGCAGGATGGGCAATGAAGCTTTCTCT. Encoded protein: CASRMGNEAFS.

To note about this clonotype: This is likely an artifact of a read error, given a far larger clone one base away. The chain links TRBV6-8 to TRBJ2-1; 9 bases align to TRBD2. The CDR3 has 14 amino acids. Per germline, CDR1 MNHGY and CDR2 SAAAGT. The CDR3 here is CACSSLAGVREQFF. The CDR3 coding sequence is TGTGCCTGCAGTTCCTTAGCGGGAGTTCGTGAGCAGTTCTTC.

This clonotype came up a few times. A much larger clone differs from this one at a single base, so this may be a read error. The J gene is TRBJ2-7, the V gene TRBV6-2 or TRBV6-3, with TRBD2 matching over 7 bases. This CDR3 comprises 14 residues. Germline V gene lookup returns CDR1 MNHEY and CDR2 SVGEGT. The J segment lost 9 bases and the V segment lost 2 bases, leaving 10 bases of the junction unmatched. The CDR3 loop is CASSYGHQRGGQYF. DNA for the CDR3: TGTGCCAGCAGTTACGGTCATCAGCGGGGCGGGCAGTACTTC.

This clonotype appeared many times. CDR3 region: CASSVVGFSYEQYF. In DNA form, the CDR3 reads TGTGCCAGCAGCGTAGTTGGGTTCTCCTACGAGCAGTACTTC. The chain couples TRBV9 to TRBJ2-7; D remains ambiguous. The germline V gene encodes CDR1 SGDLS and CDR2 YYNGEE. V was cut by 0 bases and J by 0 bases, with 7 bases left in between. The CDR3 covers 14 residues.

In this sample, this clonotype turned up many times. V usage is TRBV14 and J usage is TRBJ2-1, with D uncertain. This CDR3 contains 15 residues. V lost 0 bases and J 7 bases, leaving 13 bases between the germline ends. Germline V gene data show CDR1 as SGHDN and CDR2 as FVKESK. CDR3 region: CASSQDPPARNEQFF. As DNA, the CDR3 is TGTGCCAGCAGCCAAGATCCTCCTGCGCGGAATGAGCAGTTCTTC.

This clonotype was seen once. The CDR3 reads CASSLGAGVNEQFF. DNA for the CDR3: TGTGCCAGCAGCTTAGGAGCGGGAGTCAATGAGCAGTTCTTC. The V and J genes are TRBV7-4 and TRBJ2-1, with TRBD2 matching over 8 bases. The CDR3 is 14 residues long. CDR1 and CDR2 from the germline V gene are SGHVT and SQSDAQ. With 1 base clipped from V and 6 bases from J, the junction kept 2 bases outside the gene matches. Filled out from reference TRBV7-4 and TRBJ2-1, the complete variable domain reads GAGVSQSPRYKVAKRGRDVALRCDSISGHVTLYWYRQTLGQGSEVLTYSQSDAQRDKSGRPSGRFSAERPERSVSTLKIQRTEQGDSAVYLCASSLGAGVNEQFFGPGTRLTVL.

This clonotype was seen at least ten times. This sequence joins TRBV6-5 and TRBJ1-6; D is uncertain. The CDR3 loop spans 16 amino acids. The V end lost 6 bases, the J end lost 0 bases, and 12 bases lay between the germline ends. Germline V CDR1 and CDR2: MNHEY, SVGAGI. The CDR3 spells CASRRSMSSYNSPLHF. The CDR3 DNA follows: TGTGCCAGCAGGCGGTCAATGAGCTCCTATAATTCACCCCTCCACTTT.

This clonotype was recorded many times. CDR3 in DNA: TGTGCCAGCAGTGCCGACTACCCGGGCGGCAATGAGCAGTTCTTC. This encodes CASSADYPGGNEQFF. The chain combines TRBV28 with TRBJ2-1, with D possibly TRBD2 on 5 matching bases. The V end lost 5 bases, the J end lost 6 bases, and 17 bases lay between the germline ends. The CDR3 contains 15 residues. Per the germline V gene, CDR1 is MDHEN and CDR2 is SYDVKM.

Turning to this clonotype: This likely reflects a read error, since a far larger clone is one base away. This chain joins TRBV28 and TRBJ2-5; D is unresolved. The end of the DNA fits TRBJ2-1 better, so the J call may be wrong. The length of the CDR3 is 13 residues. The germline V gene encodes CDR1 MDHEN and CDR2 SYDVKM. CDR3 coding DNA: TGTGCCAGCAGTTTTTTCAGGTACAATGACCAGTTCTTC. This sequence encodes CASSFFRYNDQFF.

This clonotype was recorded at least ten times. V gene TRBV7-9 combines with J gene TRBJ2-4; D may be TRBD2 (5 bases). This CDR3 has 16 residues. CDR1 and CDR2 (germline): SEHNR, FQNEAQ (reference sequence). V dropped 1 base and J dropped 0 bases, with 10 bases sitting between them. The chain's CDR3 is CASSLGAGLAKNIQYF. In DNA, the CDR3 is TGTGCCAGCAGCTTAGGGGCGGGCCTAGCCAAAAACATTCAGTACTTC.